This entry concerns a single T cell receptor (beta chain). This specimen comes from a study of blood T cell repertoires in COVID-19. Assay used: immunoSEQ multiplex PCR; TCRdb lists only in-frame clones, some missing. The sample includes about 49,000 clones, roughly 80% of them seen just once. This CDR3 spans 13 amino acids. Trimming took 4 bases from V and 7 from J, leaving 14 bases between them. Germline V CDR1 and CDR2: SGHKS, YYEKEE (reference sequence). The chain employs TRBV5-5 and TRBJ1-2, with a weak D call TRBD1 (6 bases). The sequence came from a human donor in a cohort sampled during active COVID-19. Sequencing input: peripheral blood. CDR3 sequence: CASSLQGGRGYTF. The CDR3 DNA is TGTGCCAGCAGCCTACAGGGTGGCCGTGGCTACACCTTC.